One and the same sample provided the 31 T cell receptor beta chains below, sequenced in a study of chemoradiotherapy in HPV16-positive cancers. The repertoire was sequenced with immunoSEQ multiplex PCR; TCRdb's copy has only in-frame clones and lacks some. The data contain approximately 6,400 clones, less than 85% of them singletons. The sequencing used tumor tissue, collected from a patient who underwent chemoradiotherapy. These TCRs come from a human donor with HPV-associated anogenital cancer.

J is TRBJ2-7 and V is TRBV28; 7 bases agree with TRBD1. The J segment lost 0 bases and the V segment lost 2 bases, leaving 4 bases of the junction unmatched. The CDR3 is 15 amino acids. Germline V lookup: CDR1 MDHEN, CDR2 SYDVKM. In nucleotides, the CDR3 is TGTGCCAGCAGTTTAGGGACAGTGGGCTCCTACGAGCAGTACTTC. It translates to CASSLGTVGSYEQYF. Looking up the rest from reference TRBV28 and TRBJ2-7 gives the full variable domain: DVKVTQSSRYLVKRTGEKVFLECVQDMDHENMFWYRQDPGLGLRLIYFSYDVKMKEKGDIPEGYSVSREKKERFSLILESASTNQTSMYLCASSLGTVGSYEQYFGPGTRLTVT.

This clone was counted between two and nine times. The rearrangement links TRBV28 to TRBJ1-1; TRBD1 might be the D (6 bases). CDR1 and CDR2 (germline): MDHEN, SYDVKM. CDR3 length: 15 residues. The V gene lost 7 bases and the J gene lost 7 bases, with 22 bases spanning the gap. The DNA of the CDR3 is TGTGCCAGCACCATGGGGGGGGCTTGGCGTAGTGAAGCTTTCTTT. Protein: CASTMGGAWRSEAFF.

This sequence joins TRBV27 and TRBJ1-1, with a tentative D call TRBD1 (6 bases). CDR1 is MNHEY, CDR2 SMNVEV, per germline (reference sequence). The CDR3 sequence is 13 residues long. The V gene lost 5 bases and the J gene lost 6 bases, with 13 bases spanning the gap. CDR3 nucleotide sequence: TGTGCCAGCAGTCCCCTCGGACAGCCTGAAGCTTTCTTT. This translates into CASSPLGQPEAFF.

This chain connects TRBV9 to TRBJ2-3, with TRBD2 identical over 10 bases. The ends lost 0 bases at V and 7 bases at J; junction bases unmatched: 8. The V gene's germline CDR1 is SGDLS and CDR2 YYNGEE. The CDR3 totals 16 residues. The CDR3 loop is CASSVEGSSGGHTQYF. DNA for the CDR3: TGTGCCAGCAGCGTAGAGGGGTCTAGCGGGGGTCATACGCAGTATTTT.

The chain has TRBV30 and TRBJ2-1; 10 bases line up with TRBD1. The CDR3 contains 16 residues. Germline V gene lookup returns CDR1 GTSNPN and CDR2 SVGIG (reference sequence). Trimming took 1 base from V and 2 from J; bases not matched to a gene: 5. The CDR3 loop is CAWSETGQGAYNEQFF. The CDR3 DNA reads TGTGCCTGGAGTGAAACCGGACAGGGGGCCTACAATGAGCAGTTCTTC.

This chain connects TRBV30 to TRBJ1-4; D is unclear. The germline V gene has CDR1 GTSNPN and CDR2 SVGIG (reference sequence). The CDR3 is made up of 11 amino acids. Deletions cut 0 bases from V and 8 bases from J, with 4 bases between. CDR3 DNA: TGTGCCTGGAGTGTACGAGAAAAACTGTTTTTT. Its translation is CAWSVREKLFF.

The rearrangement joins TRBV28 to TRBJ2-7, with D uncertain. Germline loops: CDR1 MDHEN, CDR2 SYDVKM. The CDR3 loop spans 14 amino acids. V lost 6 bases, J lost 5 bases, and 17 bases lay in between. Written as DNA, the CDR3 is TGTGCCAGCAGCCCATCGGCCACCTTAGACGAGCAGTACTTC. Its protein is CASSPSATLDEQYF. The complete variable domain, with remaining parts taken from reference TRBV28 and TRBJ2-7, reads DVKVTQSSRYLVKRTGEKVFLECVQDMDHENMFWYRQDPGLGLRLIYFSYDVKMKEKGDIPEGYSVSREKKERFSLILESASTNQTSMYLCASSPSATLDEQYFGPGTRLTVT.

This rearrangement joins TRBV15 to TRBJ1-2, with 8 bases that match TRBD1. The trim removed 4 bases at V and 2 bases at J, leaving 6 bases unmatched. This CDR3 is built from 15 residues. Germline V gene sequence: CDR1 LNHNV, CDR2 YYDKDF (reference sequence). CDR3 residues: CATSTRTGRNYGYTF. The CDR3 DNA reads TGTGCCACCAGCACAAGGACAGGGAGGAACTATGGCTACACCTTC.

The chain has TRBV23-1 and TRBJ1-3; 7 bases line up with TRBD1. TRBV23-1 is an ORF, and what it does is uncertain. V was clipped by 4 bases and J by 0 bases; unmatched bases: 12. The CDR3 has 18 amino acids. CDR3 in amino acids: CASSPWGTDRTSGNTIYF. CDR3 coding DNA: TGCGCCAGCAGTCCATGGGGGACAGACAGGACCTCTGGAAACACCATATATTTT.

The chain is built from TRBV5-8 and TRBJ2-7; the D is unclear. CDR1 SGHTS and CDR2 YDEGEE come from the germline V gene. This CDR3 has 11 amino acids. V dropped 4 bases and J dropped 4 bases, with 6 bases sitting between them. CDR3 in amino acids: CASSPKYEQYF. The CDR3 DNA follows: TGTGCCAGCAGCCCTAAATACGAGCAGTACTTC.

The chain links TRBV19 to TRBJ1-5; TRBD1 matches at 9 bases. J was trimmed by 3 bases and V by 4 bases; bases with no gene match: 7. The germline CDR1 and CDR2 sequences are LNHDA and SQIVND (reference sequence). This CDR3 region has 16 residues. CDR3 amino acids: CASSTLRTGANQPQHF. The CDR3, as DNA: TGTGCCAGTAGTACTCTACGGACAGGGGCCAATCAGCCCCAGCATTTT.

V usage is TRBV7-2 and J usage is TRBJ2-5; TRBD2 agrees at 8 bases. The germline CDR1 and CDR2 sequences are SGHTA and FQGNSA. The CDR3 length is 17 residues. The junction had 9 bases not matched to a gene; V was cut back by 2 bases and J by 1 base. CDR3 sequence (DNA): TGTGCCAGCAGCTTATTTCTGGCGGGGGGATCCCAAGAGACCCAGTACTTC. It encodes CASSLFLAGGSQETQYF.

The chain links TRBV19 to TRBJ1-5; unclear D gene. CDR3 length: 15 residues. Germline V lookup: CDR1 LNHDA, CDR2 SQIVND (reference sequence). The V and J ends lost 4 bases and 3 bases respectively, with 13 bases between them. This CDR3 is CASSTDDNPNQPQHF. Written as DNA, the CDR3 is TGTGCCAGTAGTACCGACGACAATCCCAATCAGCCCCAGCATTTT.

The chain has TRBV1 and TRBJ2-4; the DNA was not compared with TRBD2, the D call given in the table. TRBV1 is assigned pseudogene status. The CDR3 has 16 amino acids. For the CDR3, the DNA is TGCACCAGCAGCCAAGTAGGAAAGGACTACAAAAACATTCAGTACTTC. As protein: CTSSQVGKDYKNIQYF.

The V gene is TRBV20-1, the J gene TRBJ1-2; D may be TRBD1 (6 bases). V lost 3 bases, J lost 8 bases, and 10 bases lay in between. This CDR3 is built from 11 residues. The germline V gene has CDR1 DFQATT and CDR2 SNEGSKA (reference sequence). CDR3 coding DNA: TGCAGTGCTAGCATTCAGGGGGGCTACACCTTC. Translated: CSASIQGGYTF.

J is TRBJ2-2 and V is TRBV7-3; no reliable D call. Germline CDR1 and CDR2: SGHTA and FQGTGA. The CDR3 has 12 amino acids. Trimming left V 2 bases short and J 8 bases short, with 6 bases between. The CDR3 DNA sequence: TGTGCCAGCAGCTTAGTAGGAGGGGAGCTGTTTTTT. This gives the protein CASSLVGGELFF.

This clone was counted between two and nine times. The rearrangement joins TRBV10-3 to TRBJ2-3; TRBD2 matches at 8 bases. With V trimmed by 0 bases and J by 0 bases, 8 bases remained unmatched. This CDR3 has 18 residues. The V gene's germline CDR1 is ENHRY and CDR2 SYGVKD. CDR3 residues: CAISESGGGIFSTDTQYF. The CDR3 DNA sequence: TGTGCCATCAGTGAGTCCGGCGGGGGGATCTTTAGCACAGATACGCAGTATTTT.

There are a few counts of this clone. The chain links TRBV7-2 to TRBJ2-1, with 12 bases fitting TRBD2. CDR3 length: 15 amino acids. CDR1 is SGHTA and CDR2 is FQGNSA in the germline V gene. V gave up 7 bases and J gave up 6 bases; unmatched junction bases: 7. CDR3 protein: CASTLTSGGPNEQFF. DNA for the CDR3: TGTGCCAGCACCCTGACTAGCGGGGGCCCCAATGAGCAGTTCTTC.

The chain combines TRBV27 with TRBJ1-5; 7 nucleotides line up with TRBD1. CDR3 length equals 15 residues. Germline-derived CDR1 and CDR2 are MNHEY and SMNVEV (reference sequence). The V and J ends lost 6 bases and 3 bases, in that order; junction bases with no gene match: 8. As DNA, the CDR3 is TGTGCCAGCAGGAGGGGGCGAGAGGACAATCAGCCCCAGCATTTT. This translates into CASRRGREDNQPQHF.

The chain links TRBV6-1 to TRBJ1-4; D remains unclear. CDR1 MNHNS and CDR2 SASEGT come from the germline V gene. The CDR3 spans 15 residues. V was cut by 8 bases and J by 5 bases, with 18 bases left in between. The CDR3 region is CASRTPGSVNEKLFF. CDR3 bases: TGTGCCAGCCGTACTCCGGGCTCCGTCAATGAAAAACTGTTTTTT.

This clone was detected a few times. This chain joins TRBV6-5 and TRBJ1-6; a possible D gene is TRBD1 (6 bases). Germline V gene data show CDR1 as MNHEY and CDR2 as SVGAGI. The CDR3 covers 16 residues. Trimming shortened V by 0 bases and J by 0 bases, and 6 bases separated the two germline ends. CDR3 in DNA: TGTGCCAGCAGTTACTCAGGGGGCTCCTATAATTCACCCCTCCACTTT. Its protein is CASSYSGGSYNSPLHF.

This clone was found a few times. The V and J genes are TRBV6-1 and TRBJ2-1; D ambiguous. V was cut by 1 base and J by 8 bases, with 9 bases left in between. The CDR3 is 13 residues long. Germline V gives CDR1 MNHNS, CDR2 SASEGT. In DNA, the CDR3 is TGTGCCAGCAGTGAAGTCAGTAACGATGAGCAGTTCTTC. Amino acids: CASSEVSNDEQFF.

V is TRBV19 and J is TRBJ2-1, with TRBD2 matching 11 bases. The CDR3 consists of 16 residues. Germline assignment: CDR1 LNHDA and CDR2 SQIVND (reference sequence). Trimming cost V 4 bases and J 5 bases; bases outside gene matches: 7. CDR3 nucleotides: TGTGCCAGTAGTAGCTCGACTAGCGGGGTAAACAATGAGCAGTTCTTC. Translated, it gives CASSSSTSGVNNEQFF.

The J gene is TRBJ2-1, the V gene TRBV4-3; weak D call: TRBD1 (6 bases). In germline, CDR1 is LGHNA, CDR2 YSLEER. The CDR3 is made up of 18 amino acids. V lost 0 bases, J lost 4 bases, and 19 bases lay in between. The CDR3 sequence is CASSQEAVMGAPYNEQFF. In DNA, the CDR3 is TGCGCCAGCAGCCAAGAAGCCGTAATGGGGGCCCCTTACAATGAGCAGTTCTTC.

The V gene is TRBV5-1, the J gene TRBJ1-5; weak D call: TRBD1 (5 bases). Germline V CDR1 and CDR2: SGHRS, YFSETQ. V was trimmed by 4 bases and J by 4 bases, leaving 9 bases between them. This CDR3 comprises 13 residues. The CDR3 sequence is CASSLDSNQPQHF. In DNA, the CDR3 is TGCGCCAGCAGCCTAGACAGTAATCAGCCCCAGCATTTT.

CDR3 amino acids: CASSFSSGRKYF. The CDR3, as DNA: TGTGCCAGCAGTTTCTCTTCAGGGAGGAAGTATTTT. The gene calls are TRBV28 and TRBJ2-3; perhaps TRBD2 as D (6 bases). CDR3 length: 12 amino acids. V lost 3 bases and J 13 bases, leaving 14 bases between the germline ends. CDR1 and CDR2 (germline): MDHEN, SYDVKM.

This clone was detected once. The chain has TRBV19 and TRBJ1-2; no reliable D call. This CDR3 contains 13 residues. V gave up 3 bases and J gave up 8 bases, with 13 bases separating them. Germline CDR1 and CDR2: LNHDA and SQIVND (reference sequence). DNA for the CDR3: TGTGCCAGTAGTATGGGTCAAGGAGGAGGCTACACCTTC. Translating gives CASSMGQGGGYTF.

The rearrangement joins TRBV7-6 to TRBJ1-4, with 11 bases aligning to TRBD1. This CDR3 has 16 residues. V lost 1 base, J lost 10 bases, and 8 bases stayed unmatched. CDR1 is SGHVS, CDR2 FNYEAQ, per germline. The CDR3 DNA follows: TGTGCCAGCAGCTTAGGGGACAGGGGGACGCGAGGAAAACTGTTTTTT. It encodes CASSLGDRGTRGKLFF.

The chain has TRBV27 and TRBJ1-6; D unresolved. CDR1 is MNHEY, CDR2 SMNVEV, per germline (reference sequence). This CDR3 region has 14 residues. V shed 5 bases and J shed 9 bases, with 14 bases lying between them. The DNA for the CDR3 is TGTGCCAGCAGTATGACCGGGAGTTTTTCACCCCTCCACTTT. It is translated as CASSMTGSFSPLHF.

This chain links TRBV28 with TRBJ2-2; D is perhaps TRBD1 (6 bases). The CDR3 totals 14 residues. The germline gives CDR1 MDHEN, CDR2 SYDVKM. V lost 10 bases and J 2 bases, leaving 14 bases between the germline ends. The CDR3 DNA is TGTGCCACCAGGGGACAAGTAAACACCGGGGAGCTGTTTTTT. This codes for CATRGQVNTGELFF.

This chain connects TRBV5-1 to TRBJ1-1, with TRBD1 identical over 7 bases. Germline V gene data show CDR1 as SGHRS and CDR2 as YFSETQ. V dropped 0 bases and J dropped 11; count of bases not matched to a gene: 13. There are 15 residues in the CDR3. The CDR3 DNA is TGCGCCAGCAGCTTGGCCCTGGAGGGGGCGGGAGGGGCTTTCTTT. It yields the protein CASSLALEGAGGAFF.